This passage covers 17 T cell receptor beta chains from one sample sequenced in a study of OX40 agonist ivuxolimab in advanced cancers. The assay was immunoSEQ multiplex PCR, and TCRdb's table has in-frame clones only and misses some. The data hold about 48,000 clones, with around 80% observed a single time. The sample in question was CD4+ or CD8+ T cells sorted from blood, obtained in a trial of the OX40 agonist ivuxolimab. Receptors were obtained from an adult with an advanced solid tumor such as melanoma, head and neck, liver or kidney cancer.

This chain uses TRBV7-9 with TRBJ1-1; 7 nucleotides align to TRBD1. From germline, CDR1 is SEHNR and CDR2 FQNEAQ (reference sequence). V gave up 7 bases and J gave up 4 bases; unmatched junction bases: 12. The CDR3 is 15 amino acids. CDR3 nucleotide sequence: TGTGCCAGCAACACCCAAGGGGGCAGGGTCACTGAAGCTTTCTTT. This encodes CASNTQGGRVTEAFF.

The rearrangement uses TRBV6-1 and TRBJ1-2; 8 bases are shared with TRBD1. The trim removed 1 base at V and 7 bases at J, leaving 5 bases unmatched. Germline lookup yields CDR1 MNHNS and CDR2 SASEGT. CDR3 length: 14 residues. CDR3 DNA: TGTGCCAGCAGTGAAGTAGGACAGGGTAGTGGCTACACCTTC. Translated, it gives CASSEVGQGSGYTF.

This chain joins TRBV9 and TRBJ2-3, with 13 bases that match TRBD2. The CDR3 contains 19 residues. J lost 0 bases, V lost 3 bases, and 10 bases had no gene match. Germline V gene lookup returns CDR1 SGDLS and CDR2 YYNGEE. The CDR3: CASSAGLAGEYGSTDTQYF. CDR3 in DNA: TGTGCCAGCAGCGCCGGACTAGCGGGAGAATACGGAAGCACAGATACGCAGTATTTT.

This clone has only a few counts. V is TRBV27 and J is TRBJ1-1; TRBD1 agrees at 7 bases. The ends lost 5 bases at V and 7 bases at J; junction bases unmatched: 13. The V gene's germline CDR1 is MNHEY and CDR2 SMNVEV (reference sequence). The CDR3 extends over 15 amino acids. CDR3 DNA sequence: TGTGCCAGCAGTCCTCCGGGACAGAGGAGGGGTGAAGCTTTCTTT. Its translation is CASSPPGQRRGEAFF.

This chain connects TRBV6-1 to TRBJ2-1; TRBD1 agrees at 12 bases. Germline V gene sequence: CDR1 MNHNS, CDR2 SASEGT. The CDR3 extends over 15 amino acids. After removal of 7 bases from V and 3 bases from J, the junction contained 4 bases not matched to a gene. The CDR3 bases are TGTGCCAGCACCGGGGACAGGGGGCTCTACAATGAGCAGTTCTTC. Residues: CASTGDRGLYNEQFF.

V is TRBV29-1 and J is TRBJ1-1; 10 nucleotides align to TRBD1. Per the germline V gene, CDR1 is SQVTM and CDR2 is ANQGSEA. The CDR3 consists of 15 residues. Trimming at V came to 7 bases and at J to 0 bases, leaving 8 bases not matched to a gene. DNA of the CDR3: TGCAGCGCCCAAAGGGGGACAGGGGTGAACACTGAAGCTTTCTTT. It specifies CSAQRGTGVNTEAFF.

This clone was picked up a small number of times. This chain links TRBV30 with TRBJ1-1; 7 positions agree with TRBD1. Germline values: CDR1 GTSNPN, CDR2 SVGIG (reference sequence). There are 13 residues in the CDR3. The ends lost 1 base at V and 5 bases at J; junction bases unmatched: 4. DNA for the CDR3: TGTGCCTGGAGTGAAAACAGGGGAACTGAAGCTTTCTTT. Residues: CAWSENRGTEAFF.

This rearrangement joins TRBV4-1 to TRBJ1-1, with D unresolved. This CDR3 contains 14 residues. Germline V gene lookup returns CDR1 MGHRA and CDR2 YSYEKL. V was clipped by 0 bases and J by 1 base, with 6 bases between them. As DNA, the CDR3 is TGCGCCAGCAGCCAAGACCGGTCGAACACTGAAGCTTTCTTT. Translating gives CASSQDRSNTEAFF.

This chain uses TRBV7-2 with TRBJ2-3, with 8 bases matching TRBD1. Unmatched junction bases numbered 6, after V lost 3 bases and J lost 7 bases. Looked up from germline, CDR1 is SGHTA and CDR2 is FQGNSA. This CDR3 has 14 amino acids. The CDR3 nucleotides are TGTGCCAGCAGCTTTCGGACAGGGAAGAATACGCAGTATTTT. Translating it yields CASSFRTGKNTQYF.

The chain couples TRBV10-3 to TRBJ2-7, with 8 bases aligning to TRBD2. Germline V gene lookup returns CDR1 ENHRY and CDR2 SYGVKD. The ends lost 2 bases at V and 7 bases at J; junction bases unmatched: 4. The CDR3 runs to 13 residues. CDR3 nucleotide sequence: TGTGCCATCAGTGAGAGGCGGGAGGATGAGCAGTACTTC. It encodes CAISERREDEQYF.

The chain carries TRBV5-4 and TRBJ2-1; 10 bases fit TRBD2. The CDR3 is made up of 17 amino acids. The V gene's germline CDR1 is SGHNT and CDR2 YYREEE (reference sequence). V lost 4 bases and J lost 4; bases outside the gene matches: 11. CDR3 in DNA: TGTGCCAGCAGCGCAGGACTAGCGGAAGGTTTGTACAATGAGCAGTTCTTC. Its translation is CASSAGLAEGLYNEQFF.

This chain joins TRBV9 and TRBJ2-1, with 7 bases identical to TRBD2. Germline CDR1 SGDLS, CDR2 YYNGEE. This CDR3 is 13 amino acids long. V lost 3 bases and J lost 5; bases outside the gene matches: 2. This chain's CDR3 is CASSGRGDNEQFF. In DNA, the CDR3 is TGTGCCAGCAGCGGCCGGGGGGACAATGAGCAGTTCTTC.

The CDR3 region is CASSLSLTAKNTGELFF. The CDR3 coding sequence is TGTGCCAGCAGTTTATCTTTGACAGCCAAGAACACCGGGGAGCTGTTTTTT. J is TRBJ2-2 and V is TRBV27; D might be TRBD1 (5 bases). The CDR3 covers 17 residues. Trimming stripped 0 bases from V and 1 base from J, with 12 bases between. Per the germline V gene, CDR1 is MNHEY and CDR2 is SMNVEV (reference sequence).

The V call is TRBV11-2, the J call TRBJ2-2; 7 bases are shared with TRBD2. From germline, CDR1 is SGHAT and CDR2 FQNNGV. This CDR3 has 15 amino acids. After removal of 1 base from V and 2 bases from J, the junction contained 1 base not matched to a gene. The CDR3 reads CASSLAGGNTGELFF. The CDR3 DNA reads as TGTGCCAGCAGCTTAGCGGGAGGTAACACCGGGGAGCTGTTTTTT.

V gene TRBV11-2 combines with J gene TRBJ2-3; TRBD1 matches 9 bases. The CDR3 consists of 18 residues. Germline-derived CDR1 and CDR2 are SGHAT and FQNNGV. With V trimmed by 1 base and J by 3 bases, 11 bases remained unmatched. Here the CDR3 DNA reads TGTGCCAGCAGCTTAGGGGTCCGGGGGACAGGGAGTACAGATACGCAGTATTTT. It encodes CASSLGVRGTGSTDTQYF.

This chain uses TRBV2 with TRBJ2-3; TRBD2 agrees at 13 bases. V trimming: 6 bases; J trimming: 0 bases; junction bases outside the gene matches: 6. CDR3 length: 17 amino acids. Germline CDR1 reads SNHLY; CDR2 reads FYNNEI. This CDR3 is CASRDGLAGVSTDTQYF. DNA of the CDR3: TGTGCCAGCAGGGATGGACTAGCGGGAGTTAGCACAGATACGCAGTATTTT.

The genes are TRBV6-6 and TRBJ2-7; D is unresolved. Germline V CDR1 and CDR2: MNHNY, SVGAGI (reference sequence). Trimming shortened V by 6 bases and J by 3 bases, and 12 bases separated the two germline ends. The CDR3 consists of 13 residues. The CDR3 here is CASSPETSYEQYF. The CDR3 bases are TGTGCCAGCAGCCCCGAAACGAGCTACGAGCAGTACTTC.